This TCR beta chain was identified in a study of blood T cell repertoires in COVID-19. Whole-study context: Sites across the United States, Italy and Spain contributed samples from acute and convalescent COVID-19.

Residents of about two dozen US areas, aged about 18 to 89 years, made up the participants. TCRdb's copy holds only in-frame clones and misses some; the assay was immunoSEQ multiplex PCR. Among a few hundred thousand clones listed, about 87% were seen once. This CDR3 contains 15 residues. V lost 2 bases to trimming and J lost 3 bases, with 11 bases between them. Germline V CDR1 and CDR2: MNHNS, SASEGT. The V and J genes are TRBV6-1 and TRBJ2-1; D gene unclear. The sample comprised PBMCs or T cells enriched from blood (not recorded which). The TCR sequence derives from a man between 18 and 35 years old with acute COVID-19. CDR3 coding DNA: TGTGCCAGCAGTGAAATTGGTAACGGCTACAATGAGCAGTTCTTC. It codes for CASSEIGNGYNEQFF.